This T cell receptor beta chain appears in the sequencing data of a study of T cell changes during pregnancy in multiple sclerosis. Method: immunoSEQ multiplex PCR; TCRdb's copy keeps in-frame clones and lacks some. This sample yields about 59,000 clones, of which roughly 91% are seen a single time; about 7% belongs to the top ten. The CDR3 has 14 amino acids. V dropped 3 bases and J dropped 13 bases, with 19 bases sitting between them. Per the germline V gene, CDR1 is GTSNPN and CDR2 is SVGIG (reference sequence). The TCR sequence derives from a female donor in good health, enrolled as a control in a pregnancy study. The chain links TRBV30 to TRBJ1-6, with a weak D call TRBD1 (6 bases). Sequenced material: peripheral blood, taken in the third trimester of pregnancy. CDR3 sequence reads: CAWSKGTIFSPLHF. The CDR3 bases are TGTGCCTGGAGCAAGGGGACAATTTTCTCTCCCCTCCACTTT.